This is a list of T cell receptor beta chains from one sample in a study of T cells in Graves' hyperthyroidism and ophthalmopathy. From the multiplex PCR reads, TCRdb called clonotypes with MiXCR, one entry per CDR3 protein. This sample has about 350,000 distinct CDR3 sequences, with roughly 14% found just once. Sequencing was carried out using blood. The receptors originated from a young woman with Graves' hyperthyroidism. CDR3s include the opening cysteine and the closing phenylalanine or tryptophan. Each record gives: J gene, D gene, clone size, V gene, CDR3 DNA, CDR3 protein. D genes are given only for firm matches. Size values are once, few and many counts, or a class for expanded clones, and some rows have none.

J: TRBJ2-3
D: TRBD2
size: few
V: TRBV6-1
DNA: TGTGCCAGCAGAAACATAGCGGGCGAATATACGCAGTATTTT
CDR3: CASRNIAGEYTQYF

J: TRBJ2-7
D: TRBD1
size: few
V: TRBV7-2
DNA: TGTGCCAGCAGCTTTAGGACAGGGGGCTTGGGGGAGCAGTACTTC
CDR3: CASSFRTGGLGEQYF

J: TRBJ2-5
D: -
size: many
V: TRBV11-2
DNA: TGTGCCAGCAGCTTCCGGCCCCAAGAGACCCAGTACTTC
CDR3: CASSFRPQETQYF

J: TRBJ2-1
D: TRBD2
size: -
V: TRBV20-1
DNA: TGCAGTGCTCGGCAAGGGACTAGCGGCTACAATGAGCAGTTCTTC
CDR3: CSARQGTSGYNEQFF

J: TRBJ2-7
D: TRBD2
size: few
V: TRBV7-9
DNA: TGTGCCAGCAGCTCAGTGAGCGGGAAAGGGACGGGCGAGCAGTACTTC
CDR3: CASSSVSGKGTGEQYF

J: TRBJ2-2
D: TRBD2
size: -
V: TRBV30
DNA: TGTGCCTCCAGAACCCCAGGACTAGCGGGCACCGGGGAGCTGTTTTTT
CDR3: CASRTPGLAGTGELFF

J: TRBJ2-1
D: -
size: few
V: TRBV3-1
DNA: TGTGCCAGCAGCCAAGTTTTTCAGGGGGGCAATGAGCAGTTCTTC
CDR3: CASSQVFQGGNEQFF

J: TRBJ2-1
D: TRBD2
size: -
V: TRBV10-2
DNA: TGCGCCAGCAGTCGGGGGGGGTCTCCTACGTTCTTC
CDR3: CASSRGGSPTFF

J: TRBJ2-2
D: TRBD2
size: -
V: TRBV20-1
DNA: TGCAGTGCAACTAGTCGGGGGACTAGTGCGAACACCGGGGAGCTGTTTTTT
CDR3: CSATSRGTSANTGELFF

J: TRBJ2-7
D: -
size: few
V: TRBV27
DNA: TGTGCCAGCAGTTTGTTGGGCGTAAGCTCCTACGAGCAGTACTTC
CDR3: CASSLLGVSSYEQYF

J: TRBJ1-5
D: TRBD1
size: many
V: TRBV5-1
DNA: TGCGCCAGCAGCCCCACAGGGGGCAATCAGCCCCAGCATTTT
CDR3: CASSPTGGNQPQHF

J: TRBJ2-1
D: TRBD2
size: -
V: TRBV20-1
DNA: TGCAGTGCTTCACTAGCGGGAGTGGTAGATGGGCAGTTCTTC
CDR3: CSASLAGVVDGQFF

J: TRBJ1-4
D: TRBD1
size: many
V: TRBV12-3/TRBV12-4
DNA: TGTGCCAGCAGTTCAACAGGACAGGGAGTTGAAAAACTGTTTTTT
CDR3: CASSSTGQGVEKLFF

J: TRBJ2-1
D: -
size: -
V: TRBV12-3/TRBV12-4
DNA: TGTGCCAGCAGCGACAGCGAAATTGAGCAGTTCTTC
CDR3: CASSDSEIEQFF

J: TRBJ2-2
D: -
size: few
V: TRBV2
DNA: TGTGCCAGCAGTGTGAGGGGCACCGGGGAGCTGTTTTTT
CDR3: CASSVRGTGELFF

J: TRBJ2-1
D: -
size: -
V: TRBV5-8
DNA: TGTGCCAGCAGCTTGGGCCTCGGGCTAAGCTACAATGAGCAGTTCTTC
CDR3: CASSLGLGLSYNEQFF

J: TRBJ1-6
D: -
size: few
V: TRBV28
DNA: TGTGCCAGCACCCTTATGGGGGTTTTGAATTCACCCCTCCACTTT
CDR3: CASTLMGVLNSPLHF

J: TRBJ2-7
D: -
size: many
V: TRBV25-1
DNA: TGTGCCAGCAGTGAATCCAGATTTGGGCAGTACTTC
CDR3: CASSESRFGQYF

J: TRBJ2-3
D: TRBD2
size: few
V: TRBV2
DNA: TGTGCCAGCAGTGACGCTCGGAGCGGGAGCGGCACAGATACGCAGTATTTT
CDR3: CASSDARSGSGTDTQYF

J: TRBJ1-4
D: -
size: many
V: TRBV6-1
DNA: TGTGCCAGCAGATCGGGCGGGTATGAAAAACTGTTTTTT
CDR3: CASRSGGYEKLFF

J: TRBJ1-2
D: -
size: many
V: TRBV7-2
DNA: TGTGCCAGCAGCCTAACAGGAGACACTACTAACTATGGCTACACCTTC
CDR3: CASSLTGDTTNYGYTF

J: TRBJ2-5
D: TRBD2
size: few
V: TRBV20-1
DNA: TGCAGTGCTAGGACTAGCGGGAGGGCCTTTCCAGAGACCCAGTACTTC
CDR3: CSARTSGRAFPETQYF

J: TRBJ1-3
D: -
size: -
V: TRBV20-1
DNA: TGCAGTGCTAGAGATCCCAATTATTCTGGAAACACCATATATTTT
CDR3: CSARDPNYSGNTIYF

J: TRBJ2-1
D: -
size: few
V: TRBV12-3/TRBV12-4
DNA: TGTGCCAGCAGTTTAGTCGTGCGGGATGAGCAGTTCTTC
CDR3: CASSLVVRDEQFF

J: TRBJ1-4
D: -
size: few
V: TRBV6-2/TRBV6-3
DNA: TGTGCCAGCAGTTACCCTACCGCCCGAGGGGTACAGGGAGGACGCGAAAAACTGTTTTTT
CDR3: CASSYPTARGVQGGREKLFF

J: TRBJ2-1
D: TRBD2
size: many
V: TRBV7-3
DNA: TGTGCCAGCAGCTTATCAGCGGGGCCCCTTGAGCAGTTCTTC
CDR3: CASSLSAGPLEQFF

J: TRBJ2-5
D: -
size: many
V: TRBV7-9
DNA: TGTGCCAGCAGTTTAGGAAGCCAAGAGACCCAGTACTTC
CDR3: CASSLGSQETQYF

J: TRBJ2-1
D: TRBD1
size: many
V: TRBV5-1
DNA: TGCGCCAGCAGCTTCTCCGGGACAGGATCCAATGAGCAGTTCTTC
CDR3: CASSFSGTGSNEQFF

J: TRBJ2-7
D: -
size: few
V: TRBV9
DNA: TGTGCCAGCAGCGTAGCGGAGGTGAGCTCCTACGAGCAGTACTTC
CDR3: CASSVAEVSSYEQYF

J: TRBJ2-1
D: -
size: few
V: TRBV4-1
DNA: TGCGCCAGCAGCTCGATGGGGACTCGGTCCTACAATGAGCAGTTCTTC
CDR3: CASSSMGTRSYNEQFF

J: TRBJ1-1
D: -
size: many
V: TRBV12-3/TRBV12-4
DNA: TGTGCCAGCAGTCGGGACGGACTGAACACTGAAGCTTTCTTT
CDR3: CASSRDGLNTEAFF

J: TRBJ2-3
D: TRBD1
size: once
V: TRBV27
DNA: TGTGCCAGCAAGGCTCTGTTTACCGGGACAGCACAAGTAGCGCAGTATTTT
CDR3: CASKALFTGTAQVAQYF

J: TRBJ2-1
D: TRBD2
size: many
V: TRBV14
DNA: TGTGCCAGCAGCGACTCCGGGACTAGTAAGTTCTTC
CDR3: CASSDSGTSKFF

J: TRBJ2-1
D: TRBD2
size: many
V: TRBV28
DNA: TGTGCCAGCAGCCCCCCCAACCCCCTAGCGGGAGTGAATGAGCAGTTCTTC
CDR3: CASSPPNPLAGVNEQFF

J: TRBJ2-3
D: -
size: many
V: TRBV20-1
DNA: TGCAGTGCTACCGGGGGTTCGGGTCACGATACGCAGTATTTT
CDR3: CSATGGSGHDTQYF

J: TRBJ1-1
D: -
size: many
V: TRBV12-3/TRBV12-4
DNA: TGTGCCAGCAGTCCGGGACCCTCCACTGAAGCTTTCTTT
CDR3: CASSPGPSTEAFF

J: TRBJ1-5
D: -
size: few
V: TRBV30
DNA: TGTGCCTGGAGTGCCTTGGGGAGGAGCAATCAGCCCCAGCATTTT
CDR3: CAWSALGRSNQPQHF

J: TRBJ2-4
D: -
size: many
V: TRBV28
DNA: TGTGCCAGCAGTTTTCAGCGACTAGCCAAAAACATTCAGTACTTC
CDR3: CASSFQRLAKNIQYF

J: TRBJ2-2
D: -
size: -
V: TRBV27
DNA: TGTGCCAGCCACAGGGCTCCCACCGGGGAGCTGTTTTTT
CDR3: CASHRAPTGELFF

J: TRBJ2-7
D: -
size: many
V: TRBV11-2
DNA: TGTGCCAGCAGCTTAACCAGACCCTACGAGCAGTACTTC
CDR3: CASSLTRPYEQYF

J: TRBJ2-7
D: -
size: many
V: TRBV7-6
DNA: TGTGCCAGCAGCCCTGGTCGGGTTTACGAGCAGTACTTC
CDR3: CASSPGRVYEQYF

J: TRBJ1-1
D: -
size: many
V: TRBV6-2/TRBV6-3
DNA: TGTGCCAGCAGTTACTCGAGACAGAGGAACACTGAAGCTTTCTTT
CDR3: CASSYSRQRNTEAFF

J: TRBJ2-3
D: TRBD2
size: many
V: TRBV2
DNA: TGTGCCAGCAGCGAGACTAGCGGGAGTAAAGATACGCAGTATTTT
CDR3: CASSETSGSKDTQYF

J: TRBJ2-2
D: -
size: -
V: TRBV10-2
DNA: TGCGCCAGCAGTGAAGTAATCAACACCGGGGAGCTGTTTTTT
CDR3: CASSEVINTGELFF

J: TRBJ2-7
D: -
size: -
V: TRBV20-1
DNA: TGCAGTGCTTACAGGGCGTGGGAGCAGTACTTC
CDR3: CSAYRAWEQYF

J: TRBJ2-7
D: TRBD2
size: many
V: TRBV28
DNA: TGTGCCAGCGCTCTAACTAGCGGGGTCCAGGACGAGCAGTACTTC
CDR3: CASALTSGVQDEQYF

J: TRBJ2-1
D: TRBD2
size: medium-sized
V: TRBV6-1
DNA: TGTGCCAGCAGTGATCTAGCGGGAGATGGGAATGAGCAGTTCTTC
CDR3: CASSDLAGDGNEQFF

J: TRBJ2-1
D: -
size: -
V: TRBV6-1
DNA: TGTGCCAGCAGTATTAGCGGCAACAATGAGCAGTTCTTC
CDR3: CASSISGNNEQFF

J: TRBJ1-6
D: TRBD1
size: -
V: TRBV25-1
DNA: TGTGCCAGCAGTGACACAGGGGGGGGGCCCCTCCACTTT
CDR3: CASSDTGGGPLHF

J: TRBJ1-4
D: -
size: once
V: TRBV5-1
DNA: TGCGCCAGCAGCTTGGCTATCGGGAACTGGGGTGAAAAACTGTTTTTT
CDR3: CASSLAIGNWGEKLFF

J: TRBJ2-2
D: TRBD2
size: many
V: TRBV6-1
DNA: TGTGCCAGCAGTGTGCGGGAGGGTGGCACCGGGGAGCTGTTTTTT
CDR3: CASSVREGGTGELFF

J: TRBJ2-7
D: TRBD2
size: -
V: TRBV7-8
DNA: TGTGCCAGCAGCTTAGTAGGGCGACTAGCGGGAGTTGGATCAGGCTACGAGCAGTACTTC
CDR3: CASSLVGRLAGVGSGYEQYF

J: TRBJ2-1
D: -
size: many
V: TRBV12-3/TRBV12-4
DNA: TGTGCCAGCAGTTACAGGGCCAATGAGCAGTTCTTC
CDR3: CASSYRANEQFF

J: TRBJ1-2
D: -
size: -
V: TRBV28
DNA: TGTGCCAGCACCCATAAGGGGGGCTACACCTTC
CDR3: CASTHKGGYTF

J: TRBJ2-1
D: -
size: many
V: TRBV24-1
DNA: TGTGCCACCAGTGATTCCGGGGCAGTCTACAATGAGCAGTTCTTC
CDR3: CATSDSGAVYNEQFF

J: TRBJ2-5
D: -
size: many
V: TRBV2
DNA: TGTGCCAGCAATTCCAGGAGAGAGACCCAGTACTTC
CDR3: CASNSRRETQYF

J: TRBJ2-5
D: TRBD2
size: many
V: TRBV20-1
DNA: TGCAGTGCCCCACTAGCGGCCAGAGAGACCCAGTACTTC
CDR3: CSAPLAARETQYF

J: TRBJ2-1
D: -
size: few
V: TRBV6-1
DNA: TGTGCCAGCAGGCCCGTACTTACAGGACCTGAGCAGTTCTTC
CDR3: CASRPVLTGPEQFF